Reported below is one TCR beta chain. Generated by immunoSEQ multiplex PCR, the TCRdb table keeps only in-frame clones and is missing some. The sample includes 150,000 to 200,000 clones, more than 70% of them seen just once. Germline CDR1 is SEHNR and CDR2 is FQNEAQ (reference sequence). The junction had 16 bases not matched to a gene; V was cut back by 8 bases and J by 7 bases. The CDR3 runs 16 residues. The data belong to a study of blood T cell repertoires in COVID-19. The TCR sequence derives from a middle-aged man with active or convalescent COVID-19. The chain links TRBV7-9 to TRBJ2-2; TRBD2 aligns across 7 bases. The sequenced material came from peripheral blood. The CDR3 DNA reads as TGTGCCAGCCCCCAGAACGACGGGGGGAACTTCGGGGAGCTGTTTTTT. Amino acid sequence: CASPQNDGGNFGELFF. The variable domain in full, with the rest retrieved from reference TRBV7-9 and TRBJ2-2, is DTGVSQNPRHKITKRGQNVTFRCDPISEHNRLYWYRQTLGQGPEFLTYFQNEAQLEKSRLLSDRFSAERPKGSFSTLEIQRTEQGDSAMYLCASPQNDGGNFGELFFGEGSRLTVL.